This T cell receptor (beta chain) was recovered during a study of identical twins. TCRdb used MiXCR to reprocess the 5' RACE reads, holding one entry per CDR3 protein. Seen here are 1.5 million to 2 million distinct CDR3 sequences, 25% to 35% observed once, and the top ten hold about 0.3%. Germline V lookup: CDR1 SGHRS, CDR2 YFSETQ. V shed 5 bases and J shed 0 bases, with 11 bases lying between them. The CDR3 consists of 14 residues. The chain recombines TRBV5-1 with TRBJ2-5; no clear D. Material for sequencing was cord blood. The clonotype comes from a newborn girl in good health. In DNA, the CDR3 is TGCGCCAGCAGGCTCGACCCGCACCAAGAGACCCAGTACTTC. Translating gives CASRLDPHQETQYF.